This TCR beta chain was documented in a study of OX40 agonist ivuxolimab in advanced cancers. Generated by immunoSEQ multiplex PCR, the TCRdb table keeps only in-frame clones and is missing some. The table lists some 96,000 clones, 70% to 85% of them singletons, with almost 1.5% in the top ten. This clone was found once. This CDR3 region has 17 residues. CDR1 is LNHDA and CDR2 is SQIVND in the germline V gene (reference sequence). Trimming at V came to 5 bases and at J to 9 bases, leaving 16 bases not matched to a gene. The chain couples TRBV19 to TRBJ1-4; 9 bases map to TRBD1. This clonotype was sampled from an adult with an advanced solid tumor such as melanoma, head and neck, liver or kidney cancer. The source material was CD4+ or CD8+ T cells sorted from blood, sampled in a trial of the OX40 agonist ivuxolimab. The CDR3 loop is CASSYSRSGQGMKKLFF. DNA of the CDR3: TGTGCCAGTAGTTACTCCCGCTCGGGACAGGGAATGAAAAAACTGTTTTTT.